The table lists the clone carrying this TCR beta chain with many counts. These data belong to a study of low-dose radiotherapy and immunotherapy resistance in tumors. Background on the study: Dosing for Cohort 2 consisted of 1 Gy per fraction every two weeks, reaching a total of 13 Gy over 26 weeks. Daily oral aspirin at 300 mg began on cycle 1 day 1 and lasted four cycles.

Time point specified: after trial treatment. The treatment was: LDRT plus nivolumab, ipilimumab, low-dose cyclophosphamide and aspirin (RACIN trial). TRAV and TRBV primers primed cDNA for both TCRalpha and TCRbeta. Amplification of TCRs used a constant-region primer and V-primer adapter for 20 PCR cycles. TCRdb processed the reads anew with MiXCR; each CDR3 protein has one entry. The data contain tens of thousands of distinct CDR3 sequences, under 25% of them seen just once; the ten biggest clones take up about a tenth. The sequence derives from a female donor with ovarian cancer. Sequencing was performed on PBMCs, taken after low-dose radiotherapy plus immunotherapy.

The CDR3, as DNA: TGTGCCAGCAGCGTAGCTGGGGTGCAGCGGGGAGAGACCCAGTACTTC. Protein: CASSVAGVQRGETQYF. The chain couples TRBV9 to TRBJ2-5, with 7 bases fitting TRBD2. CDR3 length: 16 amino acids. From germline, CDR1 is SGDLS and CDR2 YYNGEE. V lost 0 bases and J lost 4; bases outside the gene matches: 9.